Listed below are T cell receptor beta chains from one sample, sequenced in a study of T cell responses to AZD1222 COVID-19 vaccine. The data were produced by immunoSEQ multiplex PCR, yet TCRdb's version contains in-frame clones alone and is incomplete. The table includes about 140,000 clones, roughly 92% detected once. The starting material was peripheral blood, obtained on day 0 of AZD1222 vaccination. These receptor sequences come from an adult in good health. The CDR3 runs from the conserved cysteine through the conserved F or W. Fields, in order: J gene, V gene, clone size, CDR3 protein. Some rows have no size entry. The others give once, few or many, or a class for an expanded clone.

j_call: TRBJ2-1
v_call: TRBV11-2
clone_size: -
cdr3_aa: CASSRLTGNEQFF

j_call: TRBJ1-5
v_call: TRBV6-5
clone_size: -
cdr3_aa: CASSYSSGRDQPQHF

j_call: TRBJ2-2
v_call: TRBV6-2/TRBV6-3
clone_size: -
cdr3_aa: CASSSTGSTGELFF

j_call: TRBJ2-7
v_call: TRBV6-5
clone_size: -
cdr3_aa: CASRVRPSYEQYF

j_call: TRBJ1-1
v_call: TRBV29-1
clone_size: -
cdr3_aa: CSVHTLTGNTEAFF

j_call: TRBJ1-5
v_call: TRBV6-2/TRBV6-3
clone_size: -
cdr3_aa: CASSYSGRGQPQHF

j_call: TRBJ1-1
v_call: TRBV6-2/TRBV6-3
clone_size: -
cdr3_aa: CASSLQGANTEAFF

j_call: TRBJ1-2
v_call: TRBV28
clone_size: once
cdr3_aa: CASSEQGQGLKNYGYTF

j_call: TRBJ1-4
v_call: TRBV6-5
clone_size: -
cdr3_aa: CASTSGATNEKLFF

j_call: TRBJ1-5
v_call: TRBV7-9
clone_size: -
cdr3_aa: CASSWSQGALGQPQHF

j_call: TRBJ2-7
v_call: TRBV11-2
clone_size: -
cdr3_aa: CASSPEDGIYEQYF

j_call: TRBJ2-1
v_call: TRBV2
clone_size: -
cdr3_aa: CASSIGQEVVQEQFF

j_call: TRBJ2-7
v_call: TRBV27
clone_size: few
cdr3_aa: CASSFGTGGRVEYEQYF

j_call: TRBJ1-5
v_call: TRBV10-2
clone_size: -
cdr3_aa: CASSIQGFGQPQHF

j_call: TRBJ2-1
v_call: TRBV7-2
clone_size: -
cdr3_aa: CASSLIGSSGSNYNEQFF

j_call: TRBJ1-2
v_call: TRBV19
clone_size: -
cdr3_aa: CASSNTMTGQVQEGYTF

j_call: TRBJ2-1
v_call: TRBV23-1
clone_size: -
cdr3_aa: CASGGDNHSEQFF

j_call: TRBJ1-4
v_call: TRBV18
clone_size: -
cdr3_aa: CASSQDREKLFF

j_call: TRBJ1-5
v_call: TRBV7-9
clone_size: -
cdr3_aa: CASSPGGGRDQPQHF

j_call: TRBJ1-4
v_call: TRBV29-1
clone_size: -
cdr3_aa: CSVGVATNEKLFF

j_call: TRBJ2-1
v_call: TRBV5-4
clone_size: -
cdr3_aa: CASSRGSPGQLSNEQFF

j_call: TRBJ2-7
v_call: TRBV5-1
clone_size: -
cdr3_aa: CASSLAGLAVEQYF

j_call: TRBJ1-4
v_call: TRBV28
clone_size: -
cdr3_aa: CASIQGGTNEKLFF

j_call: TRBJ2-3
v_call: TRBV4-1
clone_size: -
cdr3_aa: CASSQGEWTSGGTDTQYF

j_call: TRBJ1-5
v_call: TRBV5-6
clone_size: -
cdr3_aa: CASSPSGQGTNQPQHF

j_call: TRBJ1-5
v_call: TRBV28
clone_size: -
cdr3_aa: CASNGGNQPQHF

j_call: TRBJ1-2
v_call: TRBV12-3/TRBV12-4
clone_size: -
cdr3_aa: CASSWTAGYTF

j_call: TRBJ2-7
v_call: TRBV24-1
clone_size: -
cdr3_aa: CATSQTGGYEQYF

j_call: TRBJ1-2
v_call: TRBV28
clone_size: -
cdr3_aa: CASSRDRVLWGYTF

j_call: TRBJ2-7
v_call: TRBV2
clone_size: -
cdr3_aa: CASSDFERELEQYF

j_call: TRBJ1-1
v_call: TRBV4-1
clone_size: -
cdr3_aa: CASSQGGGEAFF

j_call: TRBJ2-1
v_call: TRBV5-1
clone_size: -
cdr3_aa: CASSLSRSGYNEQFF

j_call: TRBJ1-4
v_call: TRBV9
clone_size: -
cdr3_aa: CASSVQGSTNEKLFF

j_call: TRBJ2-4
v_call: TRBV18
clone_size: -
cdr3_aa: CASSPWVEGNIQYF

j_call: TRBJ1-5
v_call: TRBV7-9
clone_size: -
cdr3_aa: CASSFSVSNQPQHF

j_call: TRBJ1-5
v_call: TRBV4-1
clone_size: -
cdr3_aa: CASSQGVSANQPQHF

j_call: TRBJ2-7
v_call: TRBV2
clone_size: -
cdr3_aa: CASSERAREQYF

j_call: TRBJ1-6
v_call: TRBV14
clone_size: -
cdr3_aa: CASSQVAAKTYNSPLHF

j_call: TRBJ2-2
v_call: TRBV13
clone_size: -
cdr3_aa: CASRHRGPGELFF

j_call: TRBJ2-1
v_call: TRBV6-5
clone_size: -
cdr3_aa: CASIQGAGATNEQFF

j_call: TRBJ2-7
v_call: TRBV21-1
clone_size: -
cdr3_aa: CASRTDLCYYEQYF

j_call: TRBJ2-2
v_call: TRBV9
clone_size: -
cdr3_aa: CASREGTSNTGELFF

j_call: TRBJ1-1
v_call: TRBV11-1
clone_size: -
cdr3_aa: CASSFGGEGVTEAFF

j_call: TRBJ1-5
v_call: TRBV19
clone_size: once
cdr3_aa: CASSIRALNQPQHF

j_call: TRBJ1-3
v_call: TRBV6-5
clone_size: -
cdr3_aa: CASWAGVIANTIYF

j_call: TRBJ1-4
v_call: TRBV11-2
clone_size: -
cdr3_aa: CASSSNRGIWEKLFF

j_call: TRBJ1-4
v_call: TRBV6-5
clone_size: -
cdr3_aa: CASSYIPGNEKLFF

j_call: TRBJ2-1
v_call: TRBV3-1/TRBV3-2
clone_size: -
cdr3_aa: CASSQQSYNEQFF

j_call: TRBJ1-2
v_call: TRBV9
clone_size: -
cdr3_aa: CASSQTLYGYTF

j_call: TRBJ2-2
v_call: TRBV18
clone_size: -
cdr3_aa: CASSQTGIGTGELFF

j_call: TRBJ2-2
v_call: TRBV10-3
clone_size: -
cdr3_aa: CAISEDREAGELFF

j_call: TRBJ2-7
v_call: TRBV4-1
clone_size: -
cdr3_aa: CASSQAVQEPYEQYF

j_call: TRBJ2-2
v_call: TRBV20-1
clone_size: once
cdr3_aa: CSASLTGANTGELFF

j_call: TRBJ2-3
v_call: TRBV4-1
clone_size: -
cdr3_aa: CASSQPGTGNPDTQYF

j_call: TRBJ2-6
v_call: TRBV6-1
clone_size: -
cdr3_aa: CASSARDRVVAGANVLTF

j_call: TRBJ1-6
v_call: TRBV6-6
clone_size: -
cdr3_aa: CATSPFLGLKSDSYNSPLHF

j_call: TRBJ2-1
v_call: TRBV19
clone_size: -
cdr3_aa: CASTIEKGQKQFF

j_call: TRBJ2-7
v_call: TRBV14
clone_size: -
cdr3_aa: CASSQGSGGAYEQYF

j_call: TRBJ2-1
v_call: TRBV5-5
clone_size: -
cdr3_aa: CASSINPGLDYNEQFF

j_call: TRBJ2-7
v_call: TRBV6-2/TRBV6-3
clone_size: -
cdr3_aa: CASSRTSGPYEQYF